The clone carrying this T cell receptor beta chain was observed at least ten times. Antigen: not known. CDR3 size: 14 residues. The germline V gene has CDR1 GTSNPN and CDR2 SVGIG (reference sequence). V gave up 3 bases and J gave up 5 bases; unmatched junction bases: 5. The sample is drawn from a study of T cells in Graves' hyperthyroidism and ophthalmopathy. Study-wide context: It was at initial diagnosis, before any treatment, that peripheral blood was collected. Findings and limits, study-wide: Expanded thyroid clonotypes (above 0.001) were mostly also found in blood.

From RNA transcripts, TCR beta CDR3 regions were amplified. Carried out on the TCR CDR3, a first-round RT-PCR used the HTBI primer set. Each CDR3 protein gets one entry after TCRdb re-called the multiplex PCR reads with MiXCR. The top ten clones hold 25% to 30% of a sample with 400,000 or so distinct CDR3 sequences, 11% to 15% of them seen once. The rearrangement links TRBV30 to TRBJ2-1; 9 bases line up with TRBD2. The receptor comes from a man over 45 with Graves' ophthalmopathy. The sequenced sample was blood. The CDR3 here is CAWSAAGGNNEQFF. Written as DNA, the CDR3 is TGTGCCTGGAGCGCAGCGGGAGGCAACAATGAGCAGTTCTTC. Based on the CDR3 plus reference TRBV30 and TRBJ2-1, the full variable domain is SQTIHQWPATLVQPVGSPLSLECTVEGTSNPNLYWYRQAAGRGLQLLFYSVGIGQISSEVPQNLSASRPQDRQFILSSKKLLLSDSGFYLCAWSAAGGNNEQFFGPGTRLTVL.